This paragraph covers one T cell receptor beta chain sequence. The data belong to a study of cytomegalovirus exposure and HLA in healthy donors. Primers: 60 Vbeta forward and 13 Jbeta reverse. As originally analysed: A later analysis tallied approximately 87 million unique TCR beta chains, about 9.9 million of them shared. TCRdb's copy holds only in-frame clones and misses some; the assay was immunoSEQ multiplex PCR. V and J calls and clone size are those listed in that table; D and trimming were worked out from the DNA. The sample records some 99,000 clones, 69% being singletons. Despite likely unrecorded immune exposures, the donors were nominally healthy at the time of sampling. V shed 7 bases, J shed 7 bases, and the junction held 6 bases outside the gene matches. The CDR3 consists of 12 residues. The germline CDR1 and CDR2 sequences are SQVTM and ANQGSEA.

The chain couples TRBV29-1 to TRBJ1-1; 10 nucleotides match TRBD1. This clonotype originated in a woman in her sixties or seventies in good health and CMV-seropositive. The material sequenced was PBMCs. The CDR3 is CSGIRDRGEAFF. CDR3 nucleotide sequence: TGCAGCGGAATCCGGGACAGGGGTGAAGCTTTCTTT.